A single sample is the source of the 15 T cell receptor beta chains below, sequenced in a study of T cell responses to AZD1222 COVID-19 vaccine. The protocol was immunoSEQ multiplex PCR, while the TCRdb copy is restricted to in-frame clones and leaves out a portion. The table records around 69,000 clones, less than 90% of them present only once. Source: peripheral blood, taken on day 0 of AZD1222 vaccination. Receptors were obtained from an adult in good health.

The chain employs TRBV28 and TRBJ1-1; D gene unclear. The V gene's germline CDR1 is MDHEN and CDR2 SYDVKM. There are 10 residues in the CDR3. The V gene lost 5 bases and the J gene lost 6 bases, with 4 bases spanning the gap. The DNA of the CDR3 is TGTGCCAGCAGTGGCCCTGAAGCTTTCTTT. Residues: CASSGPEAFF.

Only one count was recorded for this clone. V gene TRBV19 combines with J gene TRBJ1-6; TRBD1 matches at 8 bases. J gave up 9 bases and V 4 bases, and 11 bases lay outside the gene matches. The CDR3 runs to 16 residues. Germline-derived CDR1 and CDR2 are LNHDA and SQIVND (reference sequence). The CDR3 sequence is CASSTTDRGVGSPLHF. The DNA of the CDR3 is TGTGCCAGTAGTACCACAGACAGGGGAGTTGGTTCACCCCTCCACTTT.

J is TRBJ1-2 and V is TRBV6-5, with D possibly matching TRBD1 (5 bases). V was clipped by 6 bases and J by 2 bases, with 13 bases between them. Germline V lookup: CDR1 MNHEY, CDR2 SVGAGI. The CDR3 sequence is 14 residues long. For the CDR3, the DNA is TGTGCCAGCAGCGCACGGGGGGGAAACTATGGCTACACCTTC. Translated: CASSARGGNYGYTF.

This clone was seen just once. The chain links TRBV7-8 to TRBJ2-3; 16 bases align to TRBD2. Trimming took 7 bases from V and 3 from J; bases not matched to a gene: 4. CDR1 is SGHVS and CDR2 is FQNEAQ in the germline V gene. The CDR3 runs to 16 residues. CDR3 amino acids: CASILGLAGGTDTQYF. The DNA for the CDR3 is TGTGCCAGCATATTGGGACTAGCGGGGGGGACAGATACGCAGTATTTT.

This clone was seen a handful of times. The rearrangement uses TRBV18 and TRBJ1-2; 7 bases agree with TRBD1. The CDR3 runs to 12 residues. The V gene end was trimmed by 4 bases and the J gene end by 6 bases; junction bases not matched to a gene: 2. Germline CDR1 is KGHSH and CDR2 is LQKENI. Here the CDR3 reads CASSRDRDGYTF. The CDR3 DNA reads TGTGCCAGCTCACGGGACAGAGATGGCTACACCTTC.

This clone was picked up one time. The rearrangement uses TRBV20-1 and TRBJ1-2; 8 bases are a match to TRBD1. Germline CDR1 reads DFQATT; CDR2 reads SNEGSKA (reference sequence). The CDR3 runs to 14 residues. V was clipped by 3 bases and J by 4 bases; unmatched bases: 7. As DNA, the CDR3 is TGCAGTGCTAGTGGTCCAGGGGGCGTCTATGGCTACACCTTC. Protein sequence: CSASGPGGVYGYTF.

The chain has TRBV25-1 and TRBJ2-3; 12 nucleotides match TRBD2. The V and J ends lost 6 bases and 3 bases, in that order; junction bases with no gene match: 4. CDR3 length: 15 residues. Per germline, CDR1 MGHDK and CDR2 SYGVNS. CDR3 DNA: TGTGCCAGCAGCAAAGGACTAGCGGGGACAGATACGCAGTATTTT. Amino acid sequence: CASSKGLAGTDTQYF.

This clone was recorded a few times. Here the CDR3 reads CASSRQGGNQPQHF. The CDR3 nucleotides read TGTGCCAGCAGCCGCCAGGGGGGCAATCAGCCCCAGCATTTT. The genes are TRBV6-2 or TRBV6-3 and TRBJ1-5; 7 bases fit TRBD1. CDR3 length equals 14 residues. Trimming cost V 6 bases and J 2 bases; bases outside gene matches: 4. Germline V gene sequence: CDR1 MNHEY, CDR2 SVGEGT.

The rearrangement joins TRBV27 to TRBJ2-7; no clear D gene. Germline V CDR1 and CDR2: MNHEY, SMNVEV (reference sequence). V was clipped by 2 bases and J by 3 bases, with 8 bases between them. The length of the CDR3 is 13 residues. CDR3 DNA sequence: TGTGCCAGCAGTTTAATGGACGGCTACGAGCAGTACTTC. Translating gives CASSLMDGYEQYF.

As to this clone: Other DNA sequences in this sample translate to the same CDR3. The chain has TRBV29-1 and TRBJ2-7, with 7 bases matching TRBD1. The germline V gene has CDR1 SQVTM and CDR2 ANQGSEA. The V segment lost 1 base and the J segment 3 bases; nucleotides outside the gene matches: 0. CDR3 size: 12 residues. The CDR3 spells CSVEGQGYEQYF. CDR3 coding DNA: TGCAGCGTTGAAGGACAGGGCTACGAGCAGTACTTC.

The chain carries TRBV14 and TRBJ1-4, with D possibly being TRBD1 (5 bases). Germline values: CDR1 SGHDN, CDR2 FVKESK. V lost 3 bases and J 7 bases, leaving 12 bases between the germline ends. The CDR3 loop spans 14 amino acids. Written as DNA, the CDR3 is TGTGCCAGCAGCCACTACCAGCAGGGTGAAAAACTGTTTTTT. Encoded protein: CASSHYQQGEKLFF.

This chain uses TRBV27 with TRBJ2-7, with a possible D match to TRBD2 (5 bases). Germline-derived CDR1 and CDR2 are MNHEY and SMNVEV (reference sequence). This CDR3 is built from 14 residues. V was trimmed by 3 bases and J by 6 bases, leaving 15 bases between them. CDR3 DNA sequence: TGTGCCAGCAGTTTCTCCGGAGCGGCGGGCGAGCAGTACTTC. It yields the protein CASSFSGAAGEQYF.

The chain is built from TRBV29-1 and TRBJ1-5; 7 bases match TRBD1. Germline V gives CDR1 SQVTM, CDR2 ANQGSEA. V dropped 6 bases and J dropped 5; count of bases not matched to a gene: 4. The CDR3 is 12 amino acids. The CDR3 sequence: CSVRQGDQPQHF. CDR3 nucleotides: TGCAGCGTAAGGCAGGGGGATCAGCCCCAGCATTTT.

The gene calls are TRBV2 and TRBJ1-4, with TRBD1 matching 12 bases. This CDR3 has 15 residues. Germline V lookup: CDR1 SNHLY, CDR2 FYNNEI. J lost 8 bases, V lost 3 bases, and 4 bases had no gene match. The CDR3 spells CASSDWGTGGEKLFF. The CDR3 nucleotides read TGTGCCAGCAGTGACTGGGGGACAGGGGGCGAAAAACTGTTTTTT.

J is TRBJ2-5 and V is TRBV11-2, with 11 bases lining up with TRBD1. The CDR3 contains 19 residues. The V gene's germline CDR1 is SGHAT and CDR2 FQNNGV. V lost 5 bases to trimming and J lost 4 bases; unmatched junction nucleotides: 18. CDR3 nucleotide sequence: TGTGCCAGCAGCCATCATGGGACAGGGGGTTTGGGAAACCGAGAGACCCAGTACTTC. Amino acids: CASSHHGTGGLGNRETQYF.